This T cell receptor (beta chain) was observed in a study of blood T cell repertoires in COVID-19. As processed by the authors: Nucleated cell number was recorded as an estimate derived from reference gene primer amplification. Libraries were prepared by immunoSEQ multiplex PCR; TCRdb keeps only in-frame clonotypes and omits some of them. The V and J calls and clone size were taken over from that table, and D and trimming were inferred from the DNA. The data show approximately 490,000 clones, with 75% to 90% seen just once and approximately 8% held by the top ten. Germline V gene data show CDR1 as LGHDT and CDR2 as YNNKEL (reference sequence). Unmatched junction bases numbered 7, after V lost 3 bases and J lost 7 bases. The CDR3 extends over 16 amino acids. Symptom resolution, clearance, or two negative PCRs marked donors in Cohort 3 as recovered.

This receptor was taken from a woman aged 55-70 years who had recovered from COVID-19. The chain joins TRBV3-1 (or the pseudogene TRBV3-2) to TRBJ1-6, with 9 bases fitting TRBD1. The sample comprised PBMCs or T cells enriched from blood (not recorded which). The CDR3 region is CASSHFGTGMNSPLHF. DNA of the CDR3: TGTGCCAGCAGCCATTTCGGGACAGGGATGAATTCACCCCTCCACTTT.